One and the same sample provided the 12 T cell receptor beta chains below, sequenced in a study of T cells in localized non-small cell lung cancer (dated by TCRdb to the early 2020s). The library was prepared using the immunoSEQ multiplex PCR assay. TCRdb took this table from immuneACCESS and kept in-frame rearrangements with V and J called. Such tables lack part of the clones; where checked against another copy, unresolved V genes explain under half of the gap, and the rest is unexplained. The sample table lists tens of thousands of clones, more than 75% of them with a count of one. The ten largest clonotypes hold roughly 16% of the sample. The sequences come from PBMCs, collected before any cancer treatment. Receptor source: a female donor with stage II lung adenocarcinoma.

This clone was seen only a few times. This chain links TRBV2 with TRBJ2-1; TRBD1 is a possible D gene (5 bases). This CDR3 contains 17 residues. Deletions cut 4 bases from V and 4 bases from J, with 20 bases between. Germline V gene lookup returns CDR1 SNHLY and CDR2 FYNNEI. CDR3 loop: CASSARTRPATYNEQFF. In DNA, the CDR3 is TGTGCCAGCAGTGCCCGGACAAGACCCGCCACATACAATGAGCAGTTCTTC.

This sequence joins TRBV30 and TRBJ1-2, with 8 positions matching TRBD1. Germline V gene lookup returns CDR1 GTSNPN and CDR2 SVGIG (reference sequence). CDR3 length: 12 residues. V was clipped by 3 bases and J by 7 bases; unmatched bases: 4. Written as DNA, the CDR3 is TGTGCCTGGAGGACAGGGGATCGTGGCTACACCTTC. Translated, it gives CAWRTGDRGYTF.

This chain links TRBV7-9 with TRBJ1-2; D may be TRBD1 (5 bases). CDR3 length equals 16 residues. Germline V CDR1 and CDR2: SEHNR, FQNEAQ (reference sequence). Trimming stripped 2 bases from V and 5 bases from J, with 18 bases between. Here the CDR3 DNA reads TGTGCCAGCAGCTTACAATCAGGGCTATATGGTTATGGCTACACCTTC. Its translation: CASSLQSGLYGYGYTF.

The chain joins TRBV28 to TRBJ1-4; D not resolved. CDR1 and CDR2 from the germline V gene are MDHEN and SYDVKM. The length of the CDR3 is 15 residues. V was shortened by 4 bases and J by 8 bases, with 17 bases between the two germline ends. CDR3 sequence: CASSSPAGFGEKLFF. CDR3 sequence (DNA): TGTGCCAGCAGTTCCCCAGCAGGCTTTGGGGAAAAACTGTTTTTT.

The CDR3 sequence: CATSRDKWGRAGEQYF. The CDR3 DNA sequence: TGTGCCACCAGCAGAGATAAATGGGGGCGGGCAGGGGAGCAGTACTTC. The chain joins TRBV15 to TRBJ2-7; possibly TRBD1 for D (6 bases). Germline values: CDR1 LNHNV, CDR2 YYDKDF (reference sequence). CDR3 size: 16 residues. The V and J ends lost 0 bases and 7 bases respectively, with 19 bases between them.

This rearrangement joins TRBV7-2 to TRBJ2-5; either TRBD1 or TRBD2 may fit D (5 bases each). V shed 4 bases and J shed 4 bases, with 19 bases lying between them. Per germline, CDR1 SGHTA and CDR2 FQGNSA. CDR3 length: 16 amino acids. CDR3 bases: TGTGCCAGCAGCTCTGCAGGGACCACCCCCTCAGAGACCCAGTACTTC. Translation gives CASSSAGTTPSETQYF.

The genes are TRBV9 and TRBJ1-5; 7 bases map to TRBD1. Germline V gene data show CDR1 as SGDLS and CDR2 as YYNGEE. The CDR3 has 14 residues. V was clipped by 0 bases and J by 4 bases; unmatched bases: 1. The CDR3 sequence is CASSVGTGNQPQHF. The CDR3 bases are TGTGCCAGCAGCGTAGGGACAGGTAATCAGCCCCAGCATTTT.

J is TRBJ1-5 and V is TRBV7-9; D is uncertain. The CDR3 spans 16 residues. The V gene's germline CDR1 is SEHNR and CDR2 FQNEAQ (reference sequence). V lost 5 bases and J 2 bases, leaving 16 bases between the germline ends. In DNA form, the CDR3 reads TGTGCCAGCAGCCGAGGAAGCCTGACTGGCAATCAGCCCCAGCATTTT. Amino acids: CASSRGSLTGNQPQHF.

The V gene is TRBV7-9, the J gene TRBJ2-7; TRBD1 matches at 9 bases. Losses at the gene ends were 8 bases for V and 4 bases for J; bases not matched to a gene: 6. This CDR3 spans 13 amino acids. Germline loops: CDR1 SEHNR, CDR2 FQNEAQ (reference sequence). The CDR3 spells CASGQGKAYEQYF. CDR3 sequence (DNA): TGTGCCAGCGGACAGGGGAAAGCGTACGAGCAGTACTTC.

The gene calls are TRBV19 and TRBJ2-1; D perhaps matches TRBD2 (6 bases). CDR1 is LNHDA and CDR2 is SQIVND in the germline V gene (reference sequence). There are 16 residues in the CDR3. V was trimmed by 0 bases and J by 1 base, leaving 10 bases between them. The DNA of the CDR3 is TGTGCCAGTAGTATAGATAAGGCGGGGTCCTACAATGAGCAGTTCTTC. Its protein is CASSIDKAGSYNEQFF.

V and J are TRBV5-4 and TRBJ2-5, with D unclear. The CDR3 has 13 residues. Germline-derived CDR1 and CDR2 are SGHNT and YYREEE (reference sequence). The V end lost 0 bases, the J end lost 4 bases, and 7 bases lay between the germline ends. The CDR3 loop is CASSLGSRETQYF. The CDR3 DNA reads as TGTGCCAGCAGCTTGGGGTCGCGAGAGACCCAGTACTTC.

This clone has only a few counts. V and J are TRBV6-5 and TRBJ1-1; D is ambiguous. CDR3 size: 14 residues. The V end lost 6 bases, the J end lost 0 bases, and 11 bases lay between the germline ends. Looked up from germline, CDR1 is MNHEY and CDR2 is SVGAGI. CDR3: CASRPPLMNTEAFF. The CDR3 region has the DNA TGTGCCAGCAGACCCCCCCTAATGAACACTGAAGCTTTCTTT.